These 27 T cell receptor beta chains were all obtained from the same sample, sequenced in a study of CD8 T cells in acute hepatitis C reinfection. Only in-frame clones appear in the TCRdb table, and some are missing; sequencing was by immunoSEQ multiplex PCR. The sample shows about 38,000 clones, roughly 85% of them seen only once. Regarding time point: naive CD8 control sorted from an acute-time-point sample. Sequencing was done on a sample of naive CD8+ T cells from PBMCs. Source of these receptors: a young woman who spontaneously cleared hepatitis C infection.

This chain uses TRBV25-1 with TRBJ1-1; possible D gene TRBD1, 6 bases. Germline V gene sequence: CDR1 MGHDK, CDR2 SYGVNS. The length of the CDR3 is 13 residues. V dropped 0 bases and J dropped 6 bases, with 8 bases sitting between them. This chain's CDR3 is CASSEYWGPEAFF. The CDR3 region has the DNA TGTGCCAGCAGTGAATACTGGGGGCCTGAAGCTTTCTTT.

The chain couples TRBV7-9 to TRBJ2-1; D gene ambiguous. Trimming removed 5 bases from V and 8 bases from J, with 7 bases in between. There are 11 residues in the CDR3. The germline gives CDR1 SEHNR, CDR2 FQNEAQ (reference sequence). The CDR3 sequence: CASSPNYEQFF. As DNA, the CDR3 is TGTGCCAGCAGCCCCAACTATGAGCAGTTCTTC. The entire variable domain, with the rest obtained from reference TRBV7-9 and TRBJ2-1, is as follows: DTGVSQNPRHKITKRGQNVTFRCDPISEHNRLYWYRQTLGQGPEFLTYFQNEAQLEKSRLLSDRFSAERPKGSFSTLEIQRTEQGDSAMYLCASSPNYEQFFGPGTRLTVL.

This sequence joins TRBV19 and TRBJ1-1; D unclear. The ends were cut back, 6 bases at V and 10 bases at J, with 15 bases in the middle. The CDR3 runs to 12 residues. Germline V CDR1 and CDR2: LNHDA, SQIVND (reference sequence). The CDR3 here is CASSGDVPGAFF. The CDR3 nucleotides read TGTGCCAGTAGCGGAGATGTTCCCGGAGCTTTCTTT.

This clone was counted a few times. The chain joins TRBV9 to TRBJ1-1; D ambiguous. V lost 0 bases to trimming and J lost 3 bases, with 12 bases between them. This CDR3 is built from 15 residues. Germline CDR1 reads SGDLS; CDR2 reads YYNGEE. CDR3 in DNA: TGTGCCAGCAGCGTAGTAGGGTCCTTGCACACTGAAGCTTTCTTT. Amino acid sequence: CASSVVGSLHTEAFF.

V gene TRBV19 combines with J gene TRBJ1-5; D perhaps matches TRBD1 (6 bases). The CDR3 has 17 amino acids. Deletions cut 5 bases from V and 4 bases from J, with 21 bases between. Germline V gene data show CDR1 as LNHDA and CDR2 as SQIVND (reference sequence). The CDR3 spells CASSSSGRGRRNQPQHF. The DNA of the CDR3 is TGTGCCAGTAGTTCTAGCGGGAGGGGGAGAAGGAATCAGCCCCAGCATTTT. Complete variable domain (other parts from reference TRBV19 and TRBJ1-5): DGGITQSPKYLFRKEGQNVTLSCEQNLNHDAMYWYRQDPGQGLRLIYYSQIVNDFQKGDIAEGYSVSREKKESFPLTVTSAQKNPTAFYLCASSSSGRGRRNQPQHFGDGTRLSIL.

The rearrangement uses TRBV7-9 and TRBJ2-1; tentatively, D is TRBD1 (6 bases). Trimming shortened V by 5 bases and J by 2 bases, and 16 bases separated the two germline ends. The CDR3 is made up of 16 amino acids. Looked up from germline, CDR1 is SEHNR and CDR2 is FQNEAQ (reference sequence). Here the CDR3 reads CASSGGGSLTYNEQFF. DNA of the CDR3: TGTGCCAGCAGCGGGGGCGGCTCCCTAACCTACAATGAGCAGTTCTTC.

This chain uses TRBV19 with TRBJ2-7; D not resolved. V gave up 6 bases and J gave up 1 base, with 10 bases separating them. Germline CDR1 LNHDA, CDR2 SQIVND (reference sequence). There are 13 residues in the CDR3. The DNA of the CDR3 is TGTGCCAGTAGCTCGGGTAGGTCCTACGAGCAGTACTTC. Protein product: CASSSGRSYEQYF.

The chain carries TRBV5-4 and TRBJ2-5, with TRBD2 matching 9 bases. Trimming removed 4 bases from V and 4 bases from J; junction bases left unmatched: 11. Per the germline V gene, CDR1 is SGHNT and CDR2 is YYREEE (reference sequence). The CDR3 has 16 amino acids. The CDR3 bases are TGTGCCAGCAGCCACCTTATAGCGGGAGTACGAGAGACCCAGTACTTC. Protein: CASSHLIAGVRETQYF.

The sample holds a few counts of this clone. The chain couples TRBV5-4 to TRBJ2-7; tentatively, D is TRBD2 (6 bases). In germline, CDR1 is SGHNT, CDR2 YYREEE (reference sequence). The CDR3 is 13 residues long. The V end lost 4 bases, the J end lost 3 bases, and 11 bases lay between the germline ends. CDR3 residues: CASSRDSRYEQYF. The CDR3 DNA reads TGTGCCAGCAGCCGGGACTCCCGCTACGAGCAGTACTTC.

The chain has TRBV2 and TRBJ1-2; D is unclear. Germline lookup yields CDR1 SNHLY and CDR2 FYNNEI. This CDR3 comprises 10 residues. The V end lost 8 bases, the J end lost 5 bases, and 6 bases lay between the germline ends. The CDR3 DNA reads TGTGCCAGCGAGGGTTATGGCTACACCTTC. Translating it yields CASEGYGYTF.

This chain links TRBV13 with TRBJ2-1; D unclear. V lost 1 base and J lost 12, with 7 bases in between. The germline CDR1 and CDR2 sequences are PRHDT and FYEKMQ (reference sequence). The CDR3 is made up of 11 amino acids. This CDR3 reads CASSLEGMQFF. CDR3 nucleotides: TGTGCCAGCAGCTTAGAGGGTATGCAGTTCTTC.

The table lists this clone with a count of one. V is TRBV27 and J is TRBJ2-7; 7 nucleotides agree with TRBD1. The ends lost 3 bases at V and 2 bases at J; junction bases unmatched: 4. This CDR3 comprises 14 residues. From germline, CDR1 is MNHEY and CDR2 SMNVEV (reference sequence). DNA for the CDR3: TGTGCCAGCAGTTTCCTAGGGACAGCCTACGAGCAGTACTTC. Residues: CASSFLGTAYEQYF.

The genes are TRBV12-5 and TRBJ1-2; D call uncertain. In germline, CDR1 is LGHNT, CDR2 FRNRAP. The CDR3 covers 15 residues. V lost 2 bases and J lost 4, with 14 bases in between. This chain's CDR3 is CASGLPTSASYGYTF. The CDR3 nucleotides read TGTGCTAGTGGTTTGCCGACATCAGCGTCCTATGGCTACACCTTC.

The CDR3 nucleotides read TGTGCCAGCAGTGATACAGCGGGAGGGCCAGAAGAGACCCAGTACTTC. The encoded protein is CASSDTAGGPEETQYF. The V call is TRBV6-1, the J call TRBJ2-5, with 10 nucleotides matching TRBD2. Germline V lookup: CDR1 MNHNS, CDR2 SASEGT. J gave up 3 bases and V 3 bases, and 7 bases lay outside the gene matches. CDR3 length: 16 residues.

This chain connects TRBV7-9 to TRBJ1-2, with D perhaps TRBD1 (5 bases). Trimming left V 5 bases short and J 7 bases short, with 11 bases between. The CDR3 spans 12 residues. CDR1 and CDR2 from the germline V gene are SEHNR and FQNEAQ (reference sequence). The CDR3 DNA reads as TGTGCCAGCAGCCCCGGGACCTTTGGCTACACCTTC. This gives the protein CASSPGTFGYTF.

Concerning this clone itself: The junction departs from germline at one end; a sequencing error may be responsible. This chain links TRBV28 with TRBJ1-2, with D maybe TRBD1 (6 bases). Germline values: CDR1 MDHEN, CDR2 SYDVKM. The CDR3 covers 11 residues. This CDR3 reads CASSLGAGHNF. CDR3 DNA sequence: TGTGCCAGCAGTTTAGGGGCGGGACACAACTTC.

The gene calls are TRBV19 and TRBJ1-1, with TRBD1 matching over 8 bases. The CDR3 loop spans 15 amino acids. J gave up 1 base and V 4 bases, and 5 bases lay outside the gene matches. Germline assignment: CDR1 LNHDA and CDR2 SQIVND (reference sequence). The CDR3 sequence is CASSNGDRPNTEAFF. In DNA, the CDR3 is TGTGCCAGTAGTAACGGGGACAGGCCGAACACTGAAGCTTTCTTT.

J is TRBJ2-7 and V is TRBV13; the D is unclear. The CDR3 consists of 15 residues. The V end was cut by 5 bases, the J end by 0 bases, with 14 bases between. The germline CDR1 and CDR2 sequences are PRHDT and FYEKMQ (reference sequence). CDR3 bases: TGTGCCAGCAGCCCCCAGGCTGAGAGCTCCTACGAGCAGTACTTC. The encoded protein is CASSPQAESSYEQYF.

This clone has a single count. This chain joins TRBV9 and TRBJ1-3; no firm D call. CDR3 length: 15 residues. The V end lost 4 bases, the J end lost 2 bases, and 13 bases lay between the germline ends. The germline V gene has CDR1 SGDLS and CDR2 YYNGEE. The CDR3 loop reads CASSPSWNAGNTIYF. CDR3 nucleotide sequence: TGTGCCAGCAGCCCCTCTTGGAACGCTGGAAACACCATATATTTT.

The V and J genes are TRBV7-9 and TRBJ1-1, with D uncertain. This CDR3 is built from 14 residues. V lost 2 bases and J lost 1, with 8 bases in between. The germline V gene encodes CDR1 SEHNR and CDR2 FQNEAQ (reference sequence). The CDR3 sequence is CASSLTMRNTEAFF. In DNA form, the CDR3 reads TGTGCCAGCAGCTTAACGATGAGGAACACTGAAGCTTTCTTT.

This clone was recorded once. The DNA of the CDR3 is TGTGCCAGCAGCTTCAGGGGGTCCTACGAGCAGTACTTC. Protein: CASSFRGSYEQYF. V and J are TRBV7-8 and TRBJ2-7; 7 bases fit TRBD1. CDR1 and CDR2 from the germline V gene are SGHVS and FQNEAQ. Trimming cost V 3 bases and J 1 base; bases outside gene matches: 0. The CDR3 has 13 amino acids. Looking up the rest from reference TRBV7-8 and TRBJ2-7 gives the full variable domain: GAGVSQSPRYKVAKRGQDVALRCDPISGHVSLFWYQQALGQGPEFLTYFQNEAQLDKSGLPSDRFFAERPEGSVSTLKIQRTQQEDSAVYLCASSFRGSYEQYFGPGTRLTVT.

The V gene is TRBV11-3, the J gene TRBJ2-2; the D gene is possibly TRBD1 (6 bases). Germline CDR1 SGHNT, CDR2 YENEEA. This CDR3 spans 15 amino acids. V was clipped by 3 bases and J by 4 bases, with 12 bases between them. The CDR3 loop is CASSFSRGSTGELFF. CDR3 in DNA: TGTGCCAGCAGCTTTTCCAGGGGAAGCACCGGGGAGCTGTTTTTT.

The chain links TRBV11-2 to TRBJ1-5; D gene ambiguous. Germline CDR1 is SGHAT and CDR2 is FQNNGV. Deletions cut 0 bases from V and 4 bases from J, with 13 bases between. The CDR3 has 16 amino acids. The CDR3 here is CASSLEGFDRNQPQHF. The DNA of the CDR3 is TGTGCCAGCAGCTTAGAAGGGTTCGATCGGAATCAGCCCCAGCATTTT.

This clone was detected a few times. The chain carries TRBV7-9 and TRBJ1-2; 9 nucleotides agree with TRBD1. Germline assignment: CDR1 SEHNR and CDR2 FQNEAQ (reference sequence). Trimming at V came to 8 bases and at J to 6 bases, leaving 13 bases not matched to a gene. There are 15 residues in the CDR3. As DNA, the CDR3 is TGTGCCAGCTCCCGGATTGGGACAGGGAGGGATGGCTACACCTTC. Its translation is CASSRIGTGRDGYTF. Complete variable domain (other parts from reference TRBV7-9 and TRBJ1-2): DTGVSQNPRHKITKRGQNVTFRCDPISEHNRLYWYRQTLGQGPEFLTYFQNEAQLEKSRLLSDRFSAERPKGSFSTLEIQRTEQGDSAMYLCASSRIGTGRDGYTFGSGTRLTVV.

The rearrangement joins TRBV6-1 to TRBJ2-1, with 8 bases matching TRBD2. The CDR3 is 14 amino acids. Trimming cost V 8 bases and J 4 bases; bases outside gene matches: 7. Germline CDR1 MNHNS, CDR2 SASEGT. Here the CDR3 reads CASQGREVYNEQFF. DNA for the CDR3: TGTGCCAGCCAGGGGCGGGAGGTATACAATGAGCAGTTCTTC.

This clone appeared once. The V gene is TRBV9, the J gene TRBJ2-5; 9 bases match TRBD2. This CDR3 is built from 17 residues. CDR1 SGDLS and CDR2 YYNGEE come from the germline V gene. After removal of 0 bases from V and 4 bases from J, the junction contained 10 bases not matched to a gene. This chain's CDR3 is CASSVGAGGPLGETQYF. The CDR3 nucleotides are TGTGCCAGCAGCGTAGGGGCGGGAGGGCCTCTCGGAGAGACCCAGTACTTC.

This chain joins TRBV13 and TRBJ1-1, with 9 bases aligning to TRBD1. V trimming: 1 base; J trimming: 8 bases; junction bases outside the gene matches: 14. CDR3 length: 17 residues. Germline V gives CDR1 PRHDT, CDR2 FYEKMQ (reference sequence). The CDR3 sequence is CASSLERGQGLQNEAFF. The CDR3 DNA reads TGTGCCAGCAGCTTAGAAAGGGGACAGGGCCTGCAGAACGAAGCTTTCTTT.